This T cell receptor (beta chain) is from a study of identical twins. Study results and limitations: Findings came from cross-sectional statistics, without long-term follow-up of donors.

Germline V gene sequence: CDR1 LNHNV, CDR2 YYDKDF (reference sequence). CDR3 size: 14 residues. V dropped 0 bases and J dropped 7 bases, with 10 bases sitting between them. On this clonotype itself: As yet, its antigen is unknown.

Template switching created a universal primer site, and the cDNA included unique molecular identifiers. TCRdb independently ran MiXCR on the 5' RACE reads; one entry per CDR3 protein. The sample comprises about 390,000 distinct CDR3 sequences, 7% to 9.5% of which are singletons, and 8.5% to 10% rests with the top ten. This sequence joins TRBV15 and TRBJ1-5; D unclear. This clonotype originated in a woman between 50 and 59 years old in good health. The source material was naive T cells sorted from blood. This CDR3 reads CATSRDPLGQPQHF. In DNA form, the CDR3 reads TGTGCCACCAGCAGAGATCCGCTGGGACAGCCCCAGCATTTT.